Presented here are 6 T cell receptor beta chains from one specimen sequenced in a study of TIL therapy for anti-PD-1-resistant metastatic lung cancer. Sample time point: pre-treatment sample, taken before nivolumab and TIL therapy. Sequencing used immunoSEQ v3. The method was immunoSEQ multiplex PCR; TCRdb's version includes in-frame clones alone and lacks a portion of them. This sample has tens of thousands of clones, with around 86% found just once. This specimen was blood, taken at baseline. These receptors came from a person between 25 and 79 years old with non-small cell lung cancer.

This chain uses TRBV30 with TRBJ2-1; TRBD2 might be the D (6 bases). V lost 2 bases and J 4 bases, leaving 15 bases between the germline ends. Germline V gene sequence: CDR1 GTSNPN, CDR2 SVGIG (reference sequence). CDR3 length equals 15 residues. DNA of the CDR3: TGTGCCTGGAGTCTTGGAGGGCCCCCGTACAATGAGCAGTTCTTC. This encodes CAWSLGGPPYNEQFF.

The gene calls are TRBV10-1 and TRBJ1-3; 7 bases align to TRBD1. The CDR3 runs to 14 residues. Germline CDR1 is WNHNN and CDR2 is SYGVQD (reference sequence). J was trimmed by 2 bases and V by 4 bases; bases with no gene match: 2. CDR3 residues: CASSAGTAGNTIYF. DNA of the CDR3: TGCGCCAGCAGTGCTGGGACAGCTGGAAACACCATATATTTT.

The rearrangement uses TRBV19 and TRBJ2-3; D is undetermined. Germline lookup yields CDR1 LNHDA and CDR2 SQIVND (reference sequence). The V end was cut by 3 bases, the J end by 5 bases, with 12 bases between. This CDR3 has 14 amino acids. The CDR3 DNA reads TGTGCCAGTAGTATGCTGTCCTTGGGAGATACGCAGTATTTT. It yields the protein CASSMLSLGDTQYF.

V usage is TRBV4-1 and J usage is TRBJ1-6, with TRBD1 matching 7 bases. This CDR3 has 18 residues. Germline V CDR1 and CDR2: MGHRA, YSYEKL. Germline trimming cut 0 bases from V and 7 bases from J; bases unmatched to any gene: 12. This CDR3 is CASSQDGGIGTANSPLHF. DNA of the CDR3: TGCGCCAGCAGCCAAGATGGTGGTATTGGGACAGCGAATTCACCCCTCCACTTT.

This chain links TRBV2 with TRBJ2-4; no clear D. Germline V gene data show CDR1 as SNHLY and CDR2 as FYNNEI. V shed 0 bases and J shed 1 base, with 16 bases lying between them. The CDR3 loop spans 18 amino acids. CDR3 region: CASSEALRTVIAKNIQYF. The DNA of the CDR3 is TGTGCCAGCAGTGAAGCGCTTCGGACGGTTATCGCCAAAAACATTCAGTACTTC.

Concerning this clone: An end of the junction differs from the germline gene, which may be a read error. The V and J genes are TRBV4-1 and TRBJ2-1; 7 bases match TRBD2. The CDR3 has 16 amino acids. The V gene's germline CDR1 is MGHRA and CDR2 YSYEKL. Here the CDR3 DNA reads TGCGCCAGCAGTCAAGCGGGGTGGGAGGCAAATATTGAGCAGTTCTTC. It specifies CASSQAGWEANIEQFF.